The 10 T cell receptor beta chains in this list originate from one sample, sequenced in a study of blood T cell repertoires in COVID-19. Repertoires were generated with immunoSEQ multiplex PCR, while TCRdb's copy carries only in-frame clones and drops some. This table has over 200,000 clones, roughly 86% appearing once. The sample consisted of peripheral blood. These receptors were obtained from a woman in her sixties or seventies with acute or convalescent COVID-19.

This chain connects TRBV4-3 to TRBJ1-5; D gene uncertain. V gave up 0 bases and J gave up 9 bases, with 15 bases separating them. This CDR3 spans 15 amino acids. The germline gives CDR1 LGHNA, CDR2 YSLEER. CDR3 sequence (DNA): TGCGCCAGCAGCCAAGAATTACATCCCAGGCGGCCCCAGCATTTT. It yields the protein CASSQELHPRRPQHF.

V and J are TRBV10-3 and TRBJ2-1; 8 nucleotides agree with TRBD2. Germline V CDR1 and CDR2: ENHRY, SYGVKD. This CDR3 spans 16 amino acids. Trimming took 3 bases from V and 4 from J; bases not matched to a gene: 8. Here the CDR3 reads CAISDTKRGNYNEQFF. CDR3 in DNA: TGTGCCATCAGTGACACGAAGCGGGGGAATTACAATGAGCAGTTCTTC.

The chain carries TRBV18 and TRBJ1-1; 7 positions agree with TRBD1. This CDR3 region has 16 residues. The germline gives CDR1 KGHSH, CDR2 LQKENI. J gave up 0 bases and V 3 bases, and 7 bases lay outside the gene matches. CDR3: CASSPTGRPMNTEAFF. As DNA, the CDR3 is TGTGCCAGCTCACCGACAGGGAGGCCCATGAACACTGAAGCTTTCTTT.

The chain carries TRBV10-1 and TRBJ2-3, with D tentatively TRBD2 (5 bases). The CDR3 has 17 residues. Germline lookup yields CDR1 WNHNN and CDR2 SYGVQD (reference sequence). Trimming cost V 2 bases and J 2 bases, with 17 bases left between them. The CDR3 nucleotides read TGCGCCAGCAGTGAGAACCCACTAGGACGTGACACAGATACGCAGTATTTT. As protein: CASSENPLGRDTDTQYF.

This clone was recorded only once. The rearrangement uses TRBV28 and TRBJ1-6; D possibly corresponds to TRBD1 (6 bases). V was pared by 5 bases and J by 6 bases, with 14 bases between. Germline V gene lookup returns CDR1 MDHEN and CDR2 SYDVKM. CDR3 length: 15 amino acids. CDR3 region: CASSTRTEVNSPLHF. CDR3 sequence (DNA): TGTGCCAGCAGTACCCGGACAGAAGTTAATTCACCCCTCCACTTT.

This rearrangement joins TRBV28 to TRBJ2-2; TRBD1 agrees at 7 bases. CDR1 and CDR2 (germline): MDHEN, SYDVKM. There are 15 residues in the CDR3. Germline trimming cut 4 bases from V and 2 bases from J; bases unmatched to any gene: 4. DNA of the CDR3: TGTGCCAGCAGTTCGCCAGGGGGAAACACCGGGGAGCTGTTTTTT. Amino acid sequence: CASSSPGGNTGELFF.

The rearrangement joins TRBV7-8 to TRBJ2-2; 10 bases match TRBD2. Germline V gene sequence: CDR1 SGHVS, CDR2 FQNEAQ. The CDR3 consists of 18 residues. J gave up 2 bases and V 0 bases, and 6 bases lay outside the gene matches. The CDR3 DNA sequence: TGTGCCAGCAGCTTAGCCCGGCTAGCGGGGGCAAACACCGGGGAGCTGTTTTTT. It is translated as CASSLARLAGANTGELFF.

This sequence joins TRBV28 and TRBJ2-7; perhaps TRBD2 as D (5 bases). The CDR3 has 13 amino acids. V dropped 7 bases and J dropped 4 bases, with 14 bases sitting between them. CDR1 is MDHEN and CDR2 is SYDVKM in the germline V gene. The CDR3 nucleotides are TGTGCCAGCATCCTGTCCGGGGAGTACGAGCAGTACTTC. It specifies CASILSGEYEQYF.

This rearrangement joins TRBV19 to TRBJ1-3; D ambiguous. The V end lost 4 bases, the J end lost 0 bases, and 10 bases lay between the germline ends. The CDR3 has 15 amino acids. Germline values: CDR1 LNHDA, CDR2 SQIVND (reference sequence). In DNA, the CDR3 is TGTGCCAGTAGTACGACGGCTAGCTCTGGAAACACCATATATTTT. Translating it yields CASSTTASSGNTIYF.

The chain joins TRBV20-1 to TRBJ2-7; D gene uncertain. The germline V and J ends were trimmed by 0 bases and 8 bases, with 8 bases remaining between them. The CDR3 is 11 residues long. Germline CDR1 is DFQATT and CDR2 is SNEGSKA (reference sequence). CDR3: CSARDSFKQYF. CDR3 DNA: TGCAGTGCTAGAGATAGTTTCAAGCAGTACTTC.